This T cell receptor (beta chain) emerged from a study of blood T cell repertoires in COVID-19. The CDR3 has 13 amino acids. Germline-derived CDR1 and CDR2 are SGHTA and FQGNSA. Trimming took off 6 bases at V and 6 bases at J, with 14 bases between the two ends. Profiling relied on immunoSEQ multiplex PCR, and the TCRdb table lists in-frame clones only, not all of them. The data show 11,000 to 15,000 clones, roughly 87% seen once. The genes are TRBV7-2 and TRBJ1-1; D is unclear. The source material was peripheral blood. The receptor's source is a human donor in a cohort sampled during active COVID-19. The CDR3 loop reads CASRPPGRAEAFF. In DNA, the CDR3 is TGTGCCAGCAGGCCCCCCGGGAGGGCTGAAGCTTTCTTT.